These 26 T cell receptor beta chains were sequenced from one sample in a study of shared clonotypes between healthy human individuals. Assay used: immunoSEQ multiplex PCR; TCRdb lists only in-frame clones, some missing. The sample consists of 470,000 or so clones, 81% of them appearing once. The sample consisted of PBMCs. The receptor set was obtained from a woman between 40 and 55 years old in good health. Some clones in this sample may be carry-over from other donors' samples.

With respect to this clone: One base separates it from a far larger clone, so it is likely a read error. No conserved phenylalanine or tryptophan ends this CDR3, so it is likely a read error. The same CDR3 is also encoded by other DNA sequences in this sample. The chain couples TRBV28 to TRBJ1-2; unclear D gene. Between the trimmed V and J ends, which lost 8 bases and 3 bases, there was a span of 10 bases. CDR3 length: 12 amino acids. From germline, CDR1 is MDHEN and CDR2 SYDVKM. Here the CDR3 DNA reads TGTGCCAGCGGAACAGCTTACTATGGCTACACCTTA. It yields the protein CASGTAYYGYTL.

The chain joins TRBV5-1 to TRBJ2-1; 13 bases map to TRBD2. This CDR3 has 17 residues. The V segment lost 1 base and the J segment 3 bases; nucleotides outside the gene matches: 4. Germline assignment: CDR1 SGHRS and CDR2 YFSETQ. The CDR3 nucleotides read TGCGCCAGCAGCTTGACCACTAGCGGGAGGGGCTACAATGAGCAGTTCTTC. Protein product: CASSLTTSGRGYNEQFF.

V usage is TRBV29-1 and J usage is TRBJ2-7, with 10 bases that match TRBD2. V shed 4 bases, J shed 3 bases, and the junction held 6 bases outside the gene matches. Germline V gene lookup returns CDR1 SQVTM and CDR2 ANQGSEA. This CDR3 has 14 amino acids. The CDR3 sequence: CSVAGVAGGYEQYF. CDR3 nucleotides: TGCAGCGTTGCGGGTGTAGCGGGGGGCTACGAGCAGTACTTC.

This clone was detected ten times or more. The gene calls are TRBV5-6 and TRBJ2-3; TRBD1 or TRBD2 may be the D gene (5 bases each). This CDR3 contains 15 residues. V lost 4 bases and J 4 bases, leaving 16 bases between the germline ends. Germline V gene sequence: CDR1 SGHDT, CDR2 YYEEEE. In DNA, the CDR3 is TGTGCCAGCAGCAGACAGCTCTGGGGAGCAGATACGCAGTATTTT. Residues: CASSRQLWGADTQYF.

This rearrangement joins TRBV23-1 to TRBJ2-7; TRBD1 might be the D (5 bases). TRBV23-1 is identified as an open reading frame with a role that is uncertain. The CDR3 is 16 amino acids. V dropped 1 base and J dropped 3 bases, with 16 bases sitting between them. CDR3: CASSQLDPQGRYEQYF. The CDR3, as DNA: TGCGCCAGCAGTCAATTGGACCCTCAGGGCCGCTACGAGCAGTACTTC.

This clone was seen once. The chain carries TRBV30 and TRBJ1-2; D not certain. From germline, CDR1 is GTSNPN and CDR2 SVGIG (reference sequence). The CDR3 length is 14 residues. V was clipped by 0 bases and J by 8 bases, with 16 bases between them. The CDR3 here is CAWSVSRLLGGYTF. The CDR3 region has the DNA TGTGCCTGGAGTGTATCCAGGCTCCTGGGGGGCTACACCTTC.

The V gene is TRBV7-2, the J gene TRBJ1-5; tentatively, D is TRBD1 (5 bases). V gave up 4 bases and J gave up 4 bases, with 11 bases separating them. The length of the CDR3 is 14 residues. Per germline, CDR1 SGHTA and CDR2 FQGNSA. The CDR3: CASSSFRENQPQHF. CDR3 in DNA: TGTGCCAGCAGCTCTTTCAGGGAGAATCAGCCCCAGCATTTT.

The rearrangement uses TRBV19 and TRBJ1-5, with D tentatively TRBD1 (5 bases). CDR1 and CDR2 (germline): LNHDA, SQIVND (reference sequence). Trimming removed 4 bases at V and 1 base at J, with 20 bases between. The CDR3 consists of 18 residues. The CDR3 DNA reads TGTGCCAGTAGTACCCCCCGGGGGAAAGGGGAAAGCAATCAGCCCCAGCATTTT. This codes for CASSTPRGKGESNQPQHF.

At least ten counts were recorded for this clone. The V and J genes are TRBV7-6 and TRBJ2-7; D is undetermined. The CDR3 covers 13 residues. The ends were cut back, 5 bases at V and 4 bases at J, with 12 bases in the middle. The germline CDR1 and CDR2 sequences are SGHVS and FNYEAQ. The CDR3 DNA follows: TGTGCCAGCAGCGTAAGTGGCGCTTACGAGCAGTACTTC. Translation: CASSVSGAYEQYF.

This chain connects TRBV29-1 to TRBJ2-5; the match to TRBD2 covers 7 bases. Trimming took 2 bases from V and 4 from J; bases not matched to a gene: 13. Germline V CDR1 and CDR2: SQVTM, ANQGSEA. The CDR3 sequence is 16 residues long. CDR3 protein: CSVESGTTQLGETQYF. In nucleotides, the CDR3 is TGCAGCGTTGAAAGCGGGACCACACAGCTGGGAGAGACCCAGTACTTC.

The gene calls are TRBV2 and TRBJ1-2; D is ambiguous. V lost 3 bases to trimming and J lost 4 bases, with 9 bases between them. The CDR3 contains 13 residues. Germline CDR1 reads SNHLY; CDR2 reads FYNNEI. This CDR3 is CASSEIYSYGYTF. The CDR3, as DNA: TGTGCCAGCAGTGAGATTTACAGCTATGGCTACACCTTC.

This rearrangement joins TRBV13 to TRBJ2-7, with TRBD2 matching over 9 bases. Trimming took 5 bases from V and 5 from J; bases not matched to a gene: 13. The CDR3 consists of 16 residues. Germline-derived CDR1 and CDR2 are PRHDT and FYEKMQ (reference sequence). CDR3 bases: TGTGCCAGCAGCCCCAGCGGGGTAGCGGGAGCCCACGAGCAGTACTTC. Translation: CASSPSGVAGAHEQYF.

This clone showed up many times. The chain carries TRBV5-1 and TRBJ2-1; tentatively, D is TRBD1 (6 bases). With 4 bases removed from V and 5 bases from J, the gap between germline ends came to 13 bases. There are 14 residues in the CDR3. From germline, CDR1 is SGHRS and CDR2 YFSETQ. The DNA for the CDR3 is TGCGCCAGCAGCCCACAGGGCTCGGACAATGAGCAGTTCTTC. This sequence encodes CASSPQGSDNEQFF.

This rearrangement joins TRBV18 to TRBJ1-4, with D tentatively TRBD1 (6 bases). Trimming took off 3 bases at V and 8 bases at J, with 13 bases between the two ends. The CDR3 is made up of 14 amino acids. CDR1 KGHSH and CDR2 LQKENI come from the germline V gene. The CDR3 sequence: CASSPPGEVEKLFF. CDR3 nucleotides: TGTGCCAGCTCACCTCCAGGGGAGGTAGAAAAACTGTTTTTT. Supplemented by reference TRBV18 and TRBJ1-4, the full variable domain reads NAGVMQNPRHLVRRRGQEARLRCSPMKGHSHVYWYRQLPEEGLKFMVYLQKENIIDESGMPKERFSAEFPKEGPSILRIQQVVRGDSAAYFCASSPPGEVEKLFFGSGTQLSVL.

The V call is TRBV5-8, the J call TRBJ1-5, with D possibly matching TRBD1 (6 bases). Germline V CDR1 and CDR2: SGHTS, YDEGEE. The V and J ends lost 3 bases and 4 bases respectively, with 23 bases between them. The CDR3 has 18 residues. The CDR3: CASSSERGDLTLNQPQHF. The CDR3 nucleotides read TGTGCCAGCAGCTCCGAGAGGGGGGACCTGACTTTAAATCAGCCCCAGCATTTT.

V usage is TRBV19 and J usage is TRBJ1-2; D not certain. V lost 3 bases and J 4 bases, leaving 9 bases between the germline ends. Germline-derived CDR1 and CDR2 are LNHDA and SQIVND (reference sequence). The CDR3 spans 13 residues. The DNA of the CDR3 is TGTGCCAGTAGTATTTCTGACCCCTATGGCTACACCTTC. Translation gives CASSISDPYGYTF.

The CDR3 nucleotides read TGTGCCAGCAGCGCCCTTGGGGGCTCGAACACCGGGGAGCTGTTTTTT. Translated: CASSALGGSNTGELFF. The rearrangement links TRBV9 to TRBJ2-2; D possibly corresponds to TRBD1 (6 bases). The CDR3 contains 16 residues. Germline assignment: CDR1 SGDLS and CDR2 YYNGEE. V was trimmed by 3 bases and J by 0 bases, leaving 12 bases between them.

V is TRBV5-1 and J is TRBJ2-2; TRBD1 aligns across 9 bases. CDR1 is SGHRS and CDR2 is YFSETQ in the germline V gene. The CDR3 is 13 residues long. With V trimmed by 4 bases and J by 7 bases, 2 bases remained unmatched. The CDR3 loop is CASSRDRVGELFF. The CDR3 DNA reads TGCGCCAGCAGCCGGGACAGGGTCGGGGAGCTGTTTTTT. Full variable domain (remainder filled in from reference TRBV5-1 and TRBJ2-2): KAGVTQTPRYLIKTRGQQVTLSCSPISGHRSVSWYQQTPGQGLQFLFEYFSETQRNKGNFPGRFSGRQFSNSRSEMNVSTLELGDSALYLCASSRDRVGELFFGEGSRLTVL.

The CDR3, as DNA: TGCGCCAGCAGCGAGGGGGTTGGTGAAGCTTTCTTT. Translating gives CASSEGVGEAFF. The chain recombines TRBV5-1 with TRBJ1-1; D is possibly TRBD1 (6 bases). The V gene lost 4 bases and the J gene lost 7 bases, with 11 bases spanning the gap. The CDR3 has 12 amino acids. Germline V gene data show CDR1 as SGHRS and CDR2 as YFSETQ.

In regard to this clone: The likely explanation is a read error, given a far larger clone one base away. Different DNA sequences within this sample yield the same CDR3. The chain recombines TRBV9 with TRBJ2-3; D gene ambiguous. The CDR3 is 15 residues long. The V end lost 0 bases, the J end lost 5 bases, and 13 bases lay between the germline ends. Looked up from germline, CDR1 is SGDLS and CDR2 is YYNGEE. CDR3 sequence: CASSVEGTDGDTQYF. Written as DNA, the CDR3 is TGTGCCAGCAGCGTAGAAGGAACGGACGGAGATACGCAGTATTTT.

This clone has only a few counts. The chain recombines TRBV18 with TRBJ2-2; TRBD2 matches at 13 bases. Germline trimming cut 1 base from V and 1 base from J; bases unmatched to any gene: 9. The V gene's germline CDR1 is KGHSH and CDR2 LQKENI. The CDR3 loop spans 20 amino acids. The CDR3: CASSPQVLTSGRRNTGELFF. CDR3 nucleotide sequence: TGTGCCAGCTCACCACAGGTTCTGACTAGCGGGAGGCGGAACACCGGGGAGCTGTTTTTT.

The gene calls are TRBV29-1 and TRBJ1-3; 8 bases are a match to TRBD1. Germline CDR1 and CDR2: SQVTM and ANQGSEA. V trimming: 6 bases; J trimming: 3 bases; junction bases outside the gene matches: 7. This CDR3 contains 14 residues. CDR3 region: CSVGQGAGGNTIYF. The DNA of the CDR3 is TGCAGCGTGGGCCAGGGGGCAGGTGGAAACACCATATATTTT. The full variable domain, completed using reference TRBV29-1 and TRBJ1-3, is SAVISQKPSRDICQRGTSLTIQCQVDSQVTMMFWYRQQPGQSLTLIATANQGSEATYESGFVIDKFPISRPNLTFSTLTVSNMSPEDSSIYLCSVGQGAGGNTIYFGEGSWLTVV.

V is TRBV7-8 and J is TRBJ1-1, with D unresolved. Germline-derived CDR1 and CDR2 are SGHVS and FQNEAQ. The CDR3 covers 14 residues. Trimming shortened V by 0 bases and J by 6 bases, and 11 bases separated the two germline ends. Here the CDR3 reads CASSLALGRPEAFF. The CDR3 region has the DNA TGTGCCAGCAGCTTAGCCCTCGGCAGGCCTGAAGCTTTCTTT.

V is TRBV28 and J is TRBJ1-4; the match to TRBD1 covers 7 bases. In germline, CDR1 is MDHEN, CDR2 SYDVKM. CDR3 length: 15 residues. V lost 8 bases, J lost 5 bases, and 11 bases stayed unmatched. The CDR3 coding sequence is TGTGCCAGCCGCGGCTTAGGACAGGAAAATGAAAAACTGTTTTTT. Its translation: CASRGLGQENEKLFF.

This chain connects TRBV2 to TRBJ2-7; 8 nucleotides match TRBD1. The V gene's germline CDR1 is SNHLY and CDR2 FYNNEI. V shed 2 bases and J 7 bases; nucleotides not matched to a gene: 1. CDR3 size: 12 residues. The CDR3 is CASSEHRGEQYF. DNA of the CDR3: TGTGCCAGCAGTGAACACAGGGGGGAGCAGTACTTC. The full variable domain, with the rest looked up from reference TRBV2 and TRBJ2-7, is EPEVTQTPSHQVTQMGQEVILRCVPISNHLYFYWYRQILGQKVEFLVSFYNNEISEKSEIFDDQFSVERPDGSNFTLKIRSTKLEDSAMYFCASSEHRGEQYFGPGTRLTVT.

As to this clone: This is likely an artifact of a read error, given a far larger clone one base away. V gene TRBV29-1 combines with J gene TRBJ1-1, with D unclear. Germline values: CDR1 SQVTM, CDR2 ANQGSEA. The CDR3 contains 12 residues. CDR3 nucleotide sequence: TGCGGCGTTGAACGGGTCAGCACTGAAGCTTTCTTT. Protein sequence: CGVERVSTEAFF.